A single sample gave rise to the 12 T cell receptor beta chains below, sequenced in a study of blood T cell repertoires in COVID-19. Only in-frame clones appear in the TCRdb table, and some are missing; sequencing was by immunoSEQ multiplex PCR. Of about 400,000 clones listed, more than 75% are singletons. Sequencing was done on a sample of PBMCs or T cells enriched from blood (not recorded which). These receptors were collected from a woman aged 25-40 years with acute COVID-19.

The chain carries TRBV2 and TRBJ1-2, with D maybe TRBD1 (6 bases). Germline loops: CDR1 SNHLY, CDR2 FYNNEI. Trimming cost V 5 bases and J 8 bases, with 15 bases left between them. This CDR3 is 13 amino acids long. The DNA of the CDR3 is TGTGCCAGCAGTAGACAGGAGGCGTTCGGCTACACCTTC. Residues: CASSRQEAFGYTF.

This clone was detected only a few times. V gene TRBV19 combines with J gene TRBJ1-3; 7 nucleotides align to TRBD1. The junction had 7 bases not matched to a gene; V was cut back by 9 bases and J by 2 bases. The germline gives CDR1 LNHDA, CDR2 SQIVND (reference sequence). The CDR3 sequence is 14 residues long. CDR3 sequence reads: CASRQGGTGNTIYF. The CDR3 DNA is TGTGCCAGCAGACAGGGTGGAACTGGAAACACCATATATTTT.

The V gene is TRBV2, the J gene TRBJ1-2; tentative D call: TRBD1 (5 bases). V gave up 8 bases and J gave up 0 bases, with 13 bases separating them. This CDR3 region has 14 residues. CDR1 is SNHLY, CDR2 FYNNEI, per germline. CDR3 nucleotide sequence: TGTGCCAGCCATAGAACAGGTTCTAACTATGGCTACACCTTC. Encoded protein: CASHRTGSNYGYTF.

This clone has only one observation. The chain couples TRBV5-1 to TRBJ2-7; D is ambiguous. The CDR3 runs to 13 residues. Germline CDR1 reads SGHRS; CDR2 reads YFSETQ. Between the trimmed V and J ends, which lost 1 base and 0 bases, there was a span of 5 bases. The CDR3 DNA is TGCGCCAGCAGCTTGCCCAGCTCCTACGAGCAGTACTTC. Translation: CASSLPSSYEQYF. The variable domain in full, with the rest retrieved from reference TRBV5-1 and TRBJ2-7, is KAGVTQTPRYLIKTRGQQVTLSCSPISGHRSVSWYQQTPGQGLQFLFEYFSETQRNKGNFPGRFSGRQFSNSRSEMNVSTLELGDSALYLCASSLPSSYEQYFGPGTRLTVT.

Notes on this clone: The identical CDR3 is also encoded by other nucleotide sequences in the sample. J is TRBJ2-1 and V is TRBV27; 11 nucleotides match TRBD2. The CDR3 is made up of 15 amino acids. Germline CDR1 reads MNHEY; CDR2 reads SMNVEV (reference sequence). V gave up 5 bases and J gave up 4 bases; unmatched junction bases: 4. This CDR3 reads CASSLAGGLYNEQFF. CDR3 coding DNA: TGTGCCAGCAGTCTAGCGGGGGGCCTATACAATGAGCAGTTCTTC.

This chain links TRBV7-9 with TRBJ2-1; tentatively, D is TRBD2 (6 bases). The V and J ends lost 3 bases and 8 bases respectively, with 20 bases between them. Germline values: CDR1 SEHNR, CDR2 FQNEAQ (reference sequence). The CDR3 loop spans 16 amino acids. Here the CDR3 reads CASSLSAGLPFDEQFF. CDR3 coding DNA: TGTGCCAGCAGCTTGAGCGCGGGACTGCCTTTCGATGAGCAGTTCTTC.

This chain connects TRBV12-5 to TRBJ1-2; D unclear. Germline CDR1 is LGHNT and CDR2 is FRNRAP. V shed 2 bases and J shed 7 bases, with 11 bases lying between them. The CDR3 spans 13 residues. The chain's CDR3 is CASGLRAGGGYTF. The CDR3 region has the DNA TGTGCTAGTGGTTTGAGAGCCGGCGGTGGCTACACCTTC.

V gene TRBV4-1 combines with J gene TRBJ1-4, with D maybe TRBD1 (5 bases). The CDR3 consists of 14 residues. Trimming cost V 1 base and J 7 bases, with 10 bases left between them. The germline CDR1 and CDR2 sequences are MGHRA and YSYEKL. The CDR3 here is CASSQGRVAEKLFF. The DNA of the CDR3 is TGCGCCAGCAGCCAAGGCAGGGTTGCTGAAAAACTGTTTTTT.

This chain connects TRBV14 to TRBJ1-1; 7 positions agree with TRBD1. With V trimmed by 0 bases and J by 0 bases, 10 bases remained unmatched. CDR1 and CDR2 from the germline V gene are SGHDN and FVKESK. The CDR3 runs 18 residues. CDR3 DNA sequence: TGTGCCAGCAGCCAAGACCCTTTACAGGGGACGCTGAACACTGAAGCTTTCTTT. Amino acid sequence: CASSQDPLQGTLNTEAFF. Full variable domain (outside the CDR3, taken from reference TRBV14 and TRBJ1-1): EAGVTQFPSHSVIEKGQTVTLRCDPISGHDNLYWYRRVMGKEIKFLLHFVKESKQDESGMPNNRFLAERTGGTYSTLKVQPAELEDSGVYFCASSQDPLQGTLNTEAFFGQGTRLTVV.

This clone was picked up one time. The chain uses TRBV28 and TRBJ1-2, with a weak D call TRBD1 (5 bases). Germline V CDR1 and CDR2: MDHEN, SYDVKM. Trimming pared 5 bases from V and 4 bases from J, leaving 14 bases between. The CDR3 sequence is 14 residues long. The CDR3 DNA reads TGTGCCAGCAGTCCCACCGGCAGGGCCTATGGCTACACCTTC. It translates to CASSPTGRAYGYTF.

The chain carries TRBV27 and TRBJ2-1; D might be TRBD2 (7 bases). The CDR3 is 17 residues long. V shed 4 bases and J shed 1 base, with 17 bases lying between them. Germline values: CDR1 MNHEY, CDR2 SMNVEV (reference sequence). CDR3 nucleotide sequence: TGTGCCAGCAGTTCCCTAGGAGGGGGGGGGTCCTACAATGAGCAGTTCTTC. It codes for CASSSLGGGGSYNEQFF.

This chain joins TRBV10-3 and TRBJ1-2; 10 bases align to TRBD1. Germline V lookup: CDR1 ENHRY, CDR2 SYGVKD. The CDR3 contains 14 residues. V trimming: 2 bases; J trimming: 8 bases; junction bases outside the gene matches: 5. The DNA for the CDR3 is TGTGCCATCAGTGAGGGGGACAGGGGTCTAGGCTACACCTTC. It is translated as CAISEGDRGLGYTF.